This T cell receptor beta chain was found in a study of beta chain features in type 1 diabetes. Broader study findings: A closer apparent resemblance between naive, central memory and Treg TCRB repertoires was seen in patients than in healthy donors. At VDJ recombination sites, type 1 diabetes patients had fewer insertions and more deleted nucleotides.

As for this clone: Its antigen remains unidentified.

The CDR3 sequence is 14 residues long. CDR1 is SQVTM and CDR2 is ANQGSEA in the germline V gene. Isolated RNA was reverse transcribed in full, so expressed TCRB transcripts were sequenced. A few million reads were obtained on average from naive, central memory and regulatory T cell samples. The data were produced by immunoSEQ multiplex PCR, yet TCRdb's version contains in-frame clones alone and is incomplete. The table shows 350,000 to 450,000 clones, with more than 13% occurring only once. The chain combines TRBV29-1 with TRBJ2-5; 9 nucleotides agree with TRBD1. The J call may be in error: the DNA end matches TRBJ2-7 better. This TCR was recovered from a woman between 18 and 30 years old in good health. Sequenced material: naive CD4+ T cells from blood. CDR3 nucleotides: TGCAGCGTCGAACTTGGGACAGGGTTTTACGAGCAGTACTTC. It is translated as CSVELGTGFYEQYF.